This T cell receptor (beta chain) was documented in a study of blood T cell repertoires in COVID-19. Study-level information: The origin of the acute and convalescent COVID-19 samples was the United States, Italy and Spain. From T cells, B-cell-depleted T cells, or PBMCs came the material, which was cDNA or gDNA.

Patients in Seattle were enrolled during active infection, then followed longitudinally. In the original processing: Counts of nucleated cells, estimated from reference gene primer amplification, were obtained. The method was immunoSEQ multiplex PCR; TCRdb's version includes in-frame clones alone and lacks a portion of them. Clone size and V and J calls were adopted from that table, with D and trimming inferred from the DNA. This sample has approximately 60,000 clones; roughly 75% occur once, and the top ten carry 14%. The receptor was derived from a man in his 60s with COVID-19, enrolled during active disease. Sequencing input: peripheral blood.

Written as DNA, the CDR3 is TGTGCCAGCAGCTCAACAGGGGGCGGGAAGACCCAGTACTTC. Amino acids: CASSSTGGGKTQYF. V and J are TRBV5-6 and TRBJ2-5, with 9 bases lining up with TRBD1. Germline CDR1 and CDR2: SGHDT and YYEEEE. The CDR3 has 14 amino acids. Trimming at V came to 3 bases and at J to 6 bases, leaving 6 bases not matched to a gene.